These 13 T cell receptor beta chains were all obtained from the same sample, sequenced in a study of blood T cells in healthy people across ages. The second PCR ran roughly 6 to 11 cycles with a sample-barcoded 5' primer and J-beta primers. TCRdb independently ran MiXCR on the 5' RACE reads; one entry per CDR3 protein. Seen here are over 700,000 distinct CDR3 sequences, approximately 25% observed once, and the top ten hold roughly a tenth. This sample was shared with a second study, whose subject was T cells of mothers and their children.

Sequencing was done on a sample of blood. The receptors were sampled from a boy between 5 and 17 years old in good health.

V and J are TRBV5-4 and TRBJ2-4; maybe TRBD2 (5 bases). The CDR3 totals 15 residues. Germline lookup yields CDR1 SGHNT and CDR2 YYREEE (reference sequence). V gave up 5 bases and J gave up 4 bases, with 16 bases separating them. CDR3 DNA sequence: TGTGCCAGCAGTTTCCCGTCCACGGGAAAAAACATTCAGTACTTC. Encoded protein: CASSFPSTGKNIQYF.

This chain uses TRBV7-8 with TRBJ2-5; 7 bases line up with TRBD2. Judging by the DNA end, TRBJ2-1 fits better; the J call may be wrong. Germline CDR1 SGHVS, CDR2 FQNEAQ. The CDR3 consists of 15 residues. For the CDR3, the DNA is TGTGCCAGCAGCTCCGGGGACTATCCAAACAATGAGCAGTTCTTC. Protein: CASSSGDYPNNEQFF.

In its sample, this clonotype was seen a few times. J is TRBJ2-5 and V is TRBV20-1; D perhaps matches TRBD2 (5 bases). Germline-derived CDR1 and CDR2 are DFQATT and SNEGSKA (reference sequence). The CDR3 sequence is 14 residues long. The germline V and J ends were trimmed by 7 bases and 4 bases, with 19 bases remaining between them. The CDR3 DNA reads TGCAGTGTTAATACAGAAAGGCGGGTAGAGACCCAGTACTTC. Its translation: CSVNTERRVETQYF.

This clonotype came up a few times. V usage is TRBV29-1 and J usage is TRBJ2-3, with 8 nucleotides matching TRBD1. The CDR3 extends over 13 amino acids. The ends lost 6 bases at V and 1 base at J; junction bases unmatched: 3. In germline, CDR1 is SQVTM, CDR2 ANQGSEA. The DNA for the CDR3 is TGCAGCGTCAGGGGACAGGGCACAGATACGCAGTATTTT. Residues: CSVRGQGTDTQYF.

In this sample, this clonotype turned up a few times. J is TRBJ2-7 and V is TRBV9; 9 bases are a match to TRBD1. Trimming took 2 bases from V and 1 from J; bases not matched to a gene: 7. Germline V gene lookup returns CDR1 SGDLS and CDR2 YYNGEE. The CDR3 is made up of 16 amino acids. The CDR3, as DNA: TGTGCCAGCAGCGTGGGGGACAGGGAACTATCCTACGAGCAGTACTTC. Amino acids: CASSVGDRELSYEQYF.

On this clonotype itself: The junction shows a germline mismatch at one end, possibly a read error. The CDR3 sequence is CSARDNPGLAGGELHF. DNA for the CDR3: TGCAGTGCTAGAGATAACCCGGGACTAGCGGGAGGGGAGCTGCACTTC. V is TRBV20-1 and J is TRBJ2-7; 16 bases map to TRBD2. Germline V gives CDR1 DFQATT, CDR2 SNEGSKA (reference sequence). This CDR3 has 16 residues.

The genes are TRBV2 and TRBJ2-7, with D uncertain. The germline gives CDR1 SNHLY, CDR2 FYNNEI. The V end was cut by 6 bases, the J end by 4 bases, with 10 bases between. The CDR3 sequence is 12 residues long. Here the CDR3 reads CASSPRQYEQYF. DNA of the CDR3: TGTGCCAGCAGCCCCAGACAATACGAGCAGTACTTC.

A few counts support this clonotype. This sequence joins TRBV10-3 and TRBJ1-5; a possible D gene is TRBD1 (6 bases). The V and J ends lost 2 bases and 6 bases respectively, with 14 bases between them. The CDR3 spans 15 residues. Germline CDR1 reads ENHRY; CDR2 reads SYGVKD. CDR3 region: CAISENEGVGQPQHF. The CDR3 bases are TGTGCCATCAGTGAGAACGAGGGGGTTGGTCAGCCCCAGCATTTT.

This clonotype has more than one count but fewer than ten. This chain links TRBV10-3 with TRBJ2-5; 7 nucleotides line up with TRBD1. Trimming cost V 2 bases and J 8 bases; bases outside gene matches: 11. This CDR3 contains 15 residues. CDR1 and CDR2 from the germline V gene are ENHRY and SYGVKD. Here the CDR3 reads CAISEGDRAWETQYF. CDR3 nucleotide sequence: TGTGCCATCAGTGAGGGCGACAGGGCGTGGGAAACCCAGTACTTC.

The rearrangement joins TRBV29-1 to TRBJ2-7, with 8 bases matching TRBD2. J gave up 1 base and V 6 bases, and 11 bases lay outside the gene matches. The CDR3 extends over 15 amino acids. CDR1 SQVTM and CDR2 ANQGSEA come from the germline V gene. The CDR3 here is CSVAGGGGGSYEQYF. The DNA for the CDR3 is TGCAGCGTAGCCGGAGGCGGCGGGGGGTCCTACGAGCAGTACTTC.

The chain combines TRBV10-3 with TRBJ2-7, with D perhaps matching TRBD1 or TRBD2 (6 bases each). The CDR3 contains 14 residues. Germline CDR1 and CDR2: ENHRY and SYGVKD. The V end was cut by 8 bases, the J end by 5 bases, with 19 bases between. In DNA form, the CDR3 reads TGTGCCATCGGAACCCTCGGCGGGGACAACGAGCAGTACTTC. It encodes CAIGTLGGDNEQYF.

The V call is TRBV28, the J call TRBJ1-6; D is uncertain. Trimming removed 4 bases at V and 0 bases at J, with 7 bases between. The CDR3 runs to 15 residues. CDR1 and CDR2 from the germline V gene are MDHEN and SYDVKM. The chain's CDR3 is CASSSSSSYNSPLHF. Written as DNA, the CDR3 is TGTGCCAGCAGTTCTAGTAGCTCCTATAATTCACCCCTCCACTTT.

The table lists this clonotype with a few counts. The chain uses TRBV12-3 or TRBV12-4 and TRBJ2-2, with 7 positions matching TRBD2. This CDR3 is 16 amino acids long. V shed 5 bases, J shed 1 base, and the junction held 7 bases outside the gene matches. CDR3: CASSLGRAKNTGELFF. CDR3 sequence (DNA): TGTGCCAGCAGTCTTGGGAGGGCTAAGAACACCGGGGAGCTGTTTTTT.